This T cell receptor beta chain was documented in a study of T cells in Graves' hyperthyroidism and ophthalmopathy. General study results and limits: Patients with ophthalmopathy were separated from those with stable hyperthyroidism by a 13 V-J model.

The investigators amplified TCR beta CDR3 regions from RNA transcripts. HTBI primers drove first-round RT-PCR of the TCR CDR3. TCRdb independently ran MiXCR on the multiplex PCR reads; one entry per CDR3 protein. Of about 420,000 distinct CDR3 sequences in the sample, 15% to 17% were seen once. Trimming pared 5 bases from V and 3 bases from J, leaving 11 bases between. Germline V gene data show CDR1 as SQVTM and CDR2 as ANQGSEA. This CDR3 comprises 12 residues. Patients counted as stable if ophthalmopathy did not develop within 18 months. Among the patients, aged 18 to 65, hyperthyroidism was newly diagnosed and had lasted under 2 months. Out of around 10 ml of fresh peripheral blood came the PBMCs. With respect to this clonotype: The antigen remains unidentified.

The clonotype originates from a woman younger than 30 with Graves' hyperthyroidism. Material: blood. The genes are TRBV29-1 and TRBJ2-7, with D possibly TRBD1 on 6 matching bases. DNA of the CDR3: TGCAGCGTTATTGAACAGGGCTACGAGCAGTACTTC. Amino acid sequence: CSVIEQGYEQYF.